Following are 10 T cell receptor beta chains from one sample sequenced in a study of blood T cell repertoires in COVID-19. TCRdb keeps only in-frame clones here, not all; method: immunoSEQ multiplex PCR. The sample lists about 140,000 clones; 88% were seen once. The sample comprised peripheral blood. These receptors all stem from a human donor with COVID-19, enrolled during active disease. The donor label of this sample is uncertain.

The genes are TRBV6-5 and TRBJ2-7; 8 nucleotides line up with TRBD2. V trimming: 11 bases; J trimming: 6 bases; junction bases outside the gene matches: 15. This CDR3 is 14 amino acids long. The V gene's germline CDR1 is MNHEY and CDR2 SVGAGI. CDR3 sequence: CASRRAGAKLEQYF. The DNA of the CDR3 is TGTGCCTCCCGGAGAGCGGGGGCCAAACTCGAGCAGTACTTC.

This clone was counted once. The rearrangement uses TRBV5-1 and TRBJ1-2; D is unresolved. Germline assignment: CDR1 SGHRS and CDR2 YFSETQ. CDR3 length equals 17 residues. V was trimmed by 1 base and J by 1 base, leaving 17 bases between them. The CDR3 DNA is TGCGCCAGCAGCTTGCCGGCAGTTGCCTCGGGTAACTATGGCTACACCTTC. Its protein is CASSLPAVASGNYGYTF.

This clone has more than one count but fewer than ten. The chain uses TRBV7-3 and TRBJ1-5; TRBD1 matches 9 bases. CDR1 is SGHTA, CDR2 FQGTGA, per germline. V shed 2 bases and J 3 bases; nucleotides not matched to a gene: 11. This CDR3 contains 18 residues. For the CDR3, the DNA is TGTGCCAGCAGCTTAGGCCTCCGGACAGGGGCACTCAATCAGCCCCAGCATTTT. It yields the protein CASSLGLRTGALNQPQHF.

The chain carries TRBV10-2 and TRBJ1-1, with TRBD1 identical over 7 bases. CDR3 length: 17 residues. With 2 bases clipped from V and 4 bases from J, the junction kept 13 bases outside the gene matches. CDR1 WSHSY and CDR2 SAAADI come from the germline V gene. CDR3 DNA: TGCGCCAGCAGTGAGAAGGAGACAGGGATCGGGGGCACTGAAGCTTTCTTT. Protein sequence: CASSEKETGIGGTEAFF.

The rearrangement uses TRBV6-1 and TRBJ1-5, with D possibly matching TRBD1 (5 bases). V lost 6 bases to trimming and J lost 2 bases, with 14 bases between them. Germline loops: CDR1 MNHNS, CDR2 SASEGT. The CDR3 spans 15 residues. The CDR3: CASSSRQGGNQPQHF. DNA of the CDR3: TGTGCCAGCAGCTCAAGGCAAGGGGGCAATCAGCCCCAGCATTTT.

This chain joins TRBV3-1 (or the pseudogene TRBV3-2) and TRBJ1-2; D is ambiguous. This CDR3 has 14 amino acids. Germline CDR1 reads LGHDT; CDR2 reads YNNKEL (reference sequence). V lost 0 bases and J 3 bases, leaving 8 bases between the germline ends. The chain's CDR3 is CASSQEGDYYGYTF. CDR3 in DNA: TGTGCCAGCAGCCAAGAAGGAGACTACTATGGCTACACCTTC.

The chain links TRBV6-1 to TRBJ2-2, with D possibly being TRBD1 (5 bases). Trimming stripped 4 bases from V and 1 base from J, with 13 bases between. Germline loops: CDR1 MNHNS, CDR2 SASEGT. CDR3 size: 16 residues. CDR3 DNA sequence: TGTGCCAGCAGTGTCCAGGGAAGGTTGAACACCGGGGAGCTGTTTTTT. It yields the protein CASSVQGRLNTGELFF.

The gene calls are TRBV2 and TRBJ1-5; 8 positions agree with TRBD1. J lost 6 bases, V lost 8 bases, and 9 bases had no gene match. Per germline, CDR1 SNHLY and CDR2 FYNNEI. The length of the CDR3 is 14 residues. This CDR3 reads CASAGTGRSQPQHF. In nucleotides, the CDR3 is TGTGCCAGCGCAGGGACAGGACGATCTCAGCCCCAGCATTTT.

The chain has TRBV19 and TRBJ1-5; TRBD1 aligns across 9 bases. The ends lost 5 bases at V and 9 bases at J; junction bases unmatched: 11. Germline V lookup: CDR1 LNHDA, CDR2 SQIVND (reference sequence). CDR3 length: 15 amino acids. In DNA form, the CDR3 reads TGTGCCAGTAGTGGGCCGACAGGGGGGGAAAGGCCCCAGCATTTT. Protein product: CASSGPTGGERPQHF.

The rearrangement joins TRBV2 to TRBJ2-5; possible D gene TRBD2, 7 bases. This CDR3 is 13 amino acids long. Trimming removed 7 bases at V and 3 bases at J, with 12 bases between. Germline CDR1 SNHLY, CDR2 FYNNEI. The CDR3 sequence is CASKGGWEETQYF. In DNA, the CDR3 is TGTGCCAGCAAGGGGGGGTGGGAAGAGACCCAGTACTTC.